The source of this TCR beta chain is a study of metastatic and nonmetastatic thyroid tumors. Study-level background: For malignant and benign thyroid patients, tumor or nodule tissue and blood were the sources whose repertoires were compared. Study-wide results and limits: Patients with malignant thyroid tumors reportedly had significantly higher TCR beta diversity than those with benign nodules, in blood and tumor.

Trimming at V came to 6 bases and at J to 3 bases, leaving 7 bases not matched to a gene. The germline CDR1 and CDR2 sequences are MNHEY and SMNVEV (reference sequence). This CDR3 spans 14 amino acids. As processed by the authors: What underpinned the distant-metastasis classifier for papillary thyroid cancer was the set of CDR3 differences across clinicopathological groups. With MiXCR, TCRdb reprocessed the PCR reads. TCRdb assigned the V and J calls; the authors' analysis was not used. The sample contains some 14,000 clones, less than 30% of which appear only once. As regards this clone: The target antigen is unknown.

All patients were treatment-naive before thyroid surgery. This clonotype was sampled from a female donor with papillary thyroid cancer or a benign thyroid nodule (not recorded which). Some clones in this sample may be carry-over from other donors' samples. The chain carries TRBV27 and TRBJ1-1, with 7 bases fitting TRBD1. The sample taken for sequencing was tumor tissue. The CDR3 reads CASSRSDRDTEAFF. CDR3 nucleotide sequence: TGTGCCAGCAGCCGGTCAGACAGGGACACTGAAGCTTTCTTT.